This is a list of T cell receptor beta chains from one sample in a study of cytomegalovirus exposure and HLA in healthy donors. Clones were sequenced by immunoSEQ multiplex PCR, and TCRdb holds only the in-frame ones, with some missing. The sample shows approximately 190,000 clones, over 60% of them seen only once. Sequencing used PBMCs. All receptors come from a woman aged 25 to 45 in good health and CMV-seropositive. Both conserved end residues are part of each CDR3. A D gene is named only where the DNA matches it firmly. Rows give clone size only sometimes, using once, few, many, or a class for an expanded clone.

CDR3: CASSGSQGYTEAFF
DNA: TGTGCCAGCAGTGGTTCTCAGGGATACACTGAAGCTTTCTTT
V: TRBV6-5
D: -
size: -
J: TRBJ1-1

CDR3: CASRYNTEAFF
DNA: TGTGCCAGCAGGTATAACACTGAAGCTTTCTTT
V: TRBV2
D: -
size: -
J: TRBJ1-1

CDR3: CAWSVAAIQYF
DNA: TGTGCCTGGAGTGTAGCGGCTATACAGTACTTC
V: TRBV30
D: -
size: -
J: TRBJ2-5

CDR3: CASSLRQNTGELFF
DNA: TGTGCCAGCAGCTTACGACAGAACACCGGGGAGCTGTTTTTT
V: TRBV7-3
D: -
size: -
J: TRBJ2-2

CDR3: CASSPGTVNYGYTF
DNA: TGTGCCAGTAGTCCGGGGACAGTCAACTATGGCTACACCTTC
V: TRBV19
D: TRBD1
size: -
J: TRBJ1-2

CDR3: CASSLEGSGSSGELFF
DNA: TGTGCCAGCAGCTTGGAAGGTAGCGGGAGTTCTGGGGAGCTGTTTTTT
V: TRBV5-4
D: TRBD2
size: -
J: TRBJ2-2

CDR3: CASSLAGPRTGRVLDTEAFF
DNA: TGTGCCAGCAGCTTAGCAGGGCCTCGGACAGGACGGGTCTTGGACACTGAAGCTTTCTTT
V: TRBV7-2
D: TRBD1
size: once
J: TRBJ1-1

CDR3: CASSMEILNYGYTF
DNA: TGTGCCAGTAGTATGGAGATCCTTAACTATGGCTACACCTTC
V: TRBV19
D: -
size: -
J: TRBJ1-2

CDR3: CASSPGVGNIQYF
DNA: TGCGCCAGCAGCCCAGGGGTCGGGAACATTCAGTACTTC
V: TRBV5-1
D: -
size: -
J: TRBJ2-4

CDR3: CASSSHQDGGVYEQYF
DNA: TGTGCCAGCAGTTCTCATCAGGACGGGGGGGTGTACGAGCAGTACTTC
V: TRBV6-6
D: TRBD2
size: -
J: TRBJ2-7

CDR3: CASSATEGPHGYTF
DNA: TGTGCCAGCAGTGCCACGGAGGGCCCGCACGGCTACACCTTC
V: TRBV6-4
D: -
size: -
J: TRBJ1-2

CDR3: CASSSGQGSMNTEAFF
DNA: TGCGCCAGCAGCTCGGGACAGGGCTCCATGAACACTGAAGCTTTCTTT
V: TRBV5-1
D: TRBD1
size: -
J: TRBJ1-1

CDR3: CASSGQGFLTEAFF
DNA: TGTGCCAGCAGCGGACAGGGGTTTCTCACTGAAGCTTTCTTT
V: TRBV7-2
D: TRBD1
size: -
J: TRBJ1-1

CDR3: CAASDRAVNIQYF
DNA: TGTGCCGCCTCGGACAGGGCGGTGAACATTCAGTACTTC
V: TRBV19
D: TRBD1
size: -
J: TRBJ2-4

CDR3: CAISGSGRGQETQYF
DNA: TGTGCCATCAGTGGGTCGGGCAGGGGGCAAGAGACCCAGTACTTC
V: TRBV10-3
D: TRBD1
size: -
J: TRBJ2-5

CDR3: CASSQDEYSGVIHGEQFF
DNA: TGCGCCAGCAGCCAAGATGAATATAGCGGGGTCATTCATGGTGAGCAGTTCTTC
V: TRBV4-3
D: TRBD2
size: once
J: TRBJ2-1

CDR3: CASRQGTLYF
DNA: TGTGCCAGCAGGCAGGGGACACTTTACTTC
V: TRBV6-5
D: -
size: -
J: TRBJ1-2

CDR3: CASSQDLLSGNTIYF
DNA: TGTGCCAGCAGCCAAGATCTGTTATCTGGAAACACCATATATTTT
V: TRBV4-2
D: -
size: -
J: TRBJ1-3